This record looks at one TCR beta chain sequence and its context. The data were obtained in a study of CD8 T cells in Susac syndrome. Study-level background: Patients with Susac syndrome were, at the time of blood collection, therapy-naive, maintained on corticosteroids, or maintained on intravenous immunoglobulin alone.

Peripheral blood CD8+ and CD4+ T cells were profiled by TCR beta sequencing. Negative isolation was used for CD8+ and CD4+ T cells and FACS enrichment for TEMRA cells. This CDR3 region has 14 residues. V was pared by 4 bases and J by 5 bases, with 4 bases of the junction left unmatched. Per germline, CDR1 LGHDT and CDR2 YNNKEL (reference sequence). Reverse transcription of about 0.45 to 1 ug RNA used random hexamers. TCRdb re-called the immunoSEQ multiplex PCR reads through MiXCR, storing one row per CDR3 protein. The table lists 150,000 to 200,000 distinct CDR3 sequences, approximately 94% of them singletons, with 0.12% in the top ten.

Sequenced input: CD4+ T cells from PBMCs. V gene TRBV3-1 combines with J gene TRBJ1-5; 8 positions match TRBD1. This receptor was taken from a human donor with Susac syndrome. The CDR3 DNA is TGTGCCAGCAGCCCCGGGACAGGTTATCAGCCCCAGCATTTT. Its translation: CASSPGTGYQPQHF.